The present entry profiles one T cell receptor beta chain with its context. What it recognizes is unknown. The data originate from a study of brain T cells in children with intractable seizures. Sequencing was limited to surgery cases with top T cell transcript signatures in brain tissue. At least one anti-epileptic drug was given before surgery. General observations from the study: Viral specificity was inferred only from CDR3 similarity; HCMV serostatus was unknown.

Using immunoSEQ multiplex PCR, the repertoire was profiled, and TCRdb retains in-frame clones only, with some absent. The profile shows 100,000 to 120,000 clones, 85% to 95% of them singletons. The TCR originated in a boy under two years old with hemimegalencephaly and intractable seizures. The input for sequencing was peripheral blood, taken at surgery.

CDR3 nucleotide sequence: TGCGCCAGCAGCCAAGATTTTGGGAGCTACGAGCAGTACTTC. Translation: CASSQDFGSYEQYF. V and J are TRBV4-1 and TRBJ2-7; maybe TRBD2 (5 bases). Germline CDR1 is MGHRA and CDR2 is YSYEKL. This CDR3 is built from 14 residues. Trimming took 0 bases from V and 3 from J, leaving 9 bases between them.